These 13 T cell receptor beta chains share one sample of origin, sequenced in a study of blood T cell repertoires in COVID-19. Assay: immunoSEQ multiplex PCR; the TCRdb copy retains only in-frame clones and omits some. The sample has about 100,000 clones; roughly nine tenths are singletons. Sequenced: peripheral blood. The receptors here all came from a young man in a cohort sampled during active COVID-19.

CDR3 nucleotides: TGTGCCAGCAGCTCGTCTTTGATCTTCCGCAGCGGGGTCACCGGGGAGCTGTTTTTT. Its translation is CASSSSLIFRSGVTGELFF. The genes are TRBV7-2 and TRBJ2-2; 7 bases agree with TRBD2. V was clipped by 4 bases and J by 4 bases; unmatched bases: 18. The CDR3 runs to 19 residues. Looked up from germline, CDR1 is SGHTA and CDR2 is FQGNSA.

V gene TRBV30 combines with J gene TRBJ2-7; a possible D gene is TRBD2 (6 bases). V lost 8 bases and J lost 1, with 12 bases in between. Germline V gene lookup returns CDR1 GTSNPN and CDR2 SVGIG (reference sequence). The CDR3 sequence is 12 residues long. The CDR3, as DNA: TGTGCCCGGGGGTCTCGGTCCTACGAGCAGTACTTC. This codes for CARGSRSYEQYF.

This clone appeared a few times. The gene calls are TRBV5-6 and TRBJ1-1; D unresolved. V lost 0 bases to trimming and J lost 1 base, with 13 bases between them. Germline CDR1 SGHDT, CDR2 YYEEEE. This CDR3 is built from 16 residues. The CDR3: CASSLAARVGNTEAFF. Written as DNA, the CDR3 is TGTGCCAGCAGCTTGGCTGCGCGGGTTGGGAACACTGAAGCTTTCTTT.

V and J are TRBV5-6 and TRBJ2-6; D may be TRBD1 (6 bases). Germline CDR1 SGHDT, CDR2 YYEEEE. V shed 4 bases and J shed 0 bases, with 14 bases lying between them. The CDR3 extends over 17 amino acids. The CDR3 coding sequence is TGTGCCAGCAGCCCTGGGACACAGAGCTCTGGGGCCAACGTCCTGACTTTC. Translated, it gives CASSPGTQSSGANVLTF.

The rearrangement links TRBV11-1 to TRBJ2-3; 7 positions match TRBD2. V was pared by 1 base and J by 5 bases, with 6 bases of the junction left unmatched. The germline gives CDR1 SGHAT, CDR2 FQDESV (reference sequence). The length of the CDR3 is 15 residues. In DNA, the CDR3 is TGTGCCAGCAGCTTAGATAGCGCGGGGGTAGATACGCAGTATTTT. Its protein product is CASSLDSAGVDTQYF.

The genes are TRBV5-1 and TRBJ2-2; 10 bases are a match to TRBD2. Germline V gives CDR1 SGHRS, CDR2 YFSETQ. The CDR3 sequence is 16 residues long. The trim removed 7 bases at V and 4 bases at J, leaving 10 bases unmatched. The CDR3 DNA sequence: TGCGCCAGCGGCGCCGCTAGCGGGGGTACCACCGGGGAGCTGTTTTTT. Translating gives CASGAASGGTTGELFF.

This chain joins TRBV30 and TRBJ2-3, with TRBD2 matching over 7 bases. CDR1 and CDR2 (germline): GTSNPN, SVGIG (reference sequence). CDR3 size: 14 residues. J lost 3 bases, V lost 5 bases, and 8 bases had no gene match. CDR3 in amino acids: CAWATSEVTDTQYF. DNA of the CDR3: TGTGCCTGGGCAACTAGCGAGGTGACAGATACGCAGTATTTT.

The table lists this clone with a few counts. CDR3 loop: CASTAGDYNSPLHF. The CDR3 DNA reads TGTGCCAGCACCGCGGGGGATTATAATTCACCCCTCCACTTT. V is TRBV2 and J is TRBJ1-6, with D possibly being TRBD1 (5 bases). Looked up from germline, CDR1 is SNHLY and CDR2 is FYNNEI. This CDR3 is 14 amino acids long. Trimming pared 7 bases from V and 4 bases from J, leaving 11 bases between.

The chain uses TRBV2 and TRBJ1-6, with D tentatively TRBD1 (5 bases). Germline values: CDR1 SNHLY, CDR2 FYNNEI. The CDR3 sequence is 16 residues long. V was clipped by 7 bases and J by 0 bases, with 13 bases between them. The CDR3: CASTGHSSSYNSPLHF. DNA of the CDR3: TGTGCCAGCACAGGGCACTCTAGCTCCTATAATTCACCCCTCCACTTT.

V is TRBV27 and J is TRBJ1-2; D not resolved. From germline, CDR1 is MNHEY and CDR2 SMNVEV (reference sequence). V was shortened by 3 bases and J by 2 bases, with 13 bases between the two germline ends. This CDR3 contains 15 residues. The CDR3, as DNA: TGTGCCAGCAGTTTCCATTCCACTTCGAACTATGGCTACACCTTC. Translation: CASSFHSTSNYGYTF.

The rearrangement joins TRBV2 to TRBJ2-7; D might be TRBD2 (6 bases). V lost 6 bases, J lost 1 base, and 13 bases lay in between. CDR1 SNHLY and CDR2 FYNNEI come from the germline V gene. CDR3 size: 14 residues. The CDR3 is CASSAWGDSYEQYF. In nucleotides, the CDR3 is TGTGCCAGCAGCGCGTGGGGGGATTCCTACGAGCAGTACTTC.

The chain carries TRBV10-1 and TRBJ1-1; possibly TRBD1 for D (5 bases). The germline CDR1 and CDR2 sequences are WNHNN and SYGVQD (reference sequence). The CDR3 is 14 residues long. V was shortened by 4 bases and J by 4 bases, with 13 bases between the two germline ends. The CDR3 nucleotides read TGCGCCAGCAGTGTGGCGCGGGGGAGCACTGAAGCTTTCTTT. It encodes CASSVARGSTEAFF.

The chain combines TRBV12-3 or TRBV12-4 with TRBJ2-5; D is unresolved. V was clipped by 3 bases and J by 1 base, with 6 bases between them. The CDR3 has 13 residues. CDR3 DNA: TGTGCCAGCAGTTTTAGCAGCCAAGAGACCCAGTACTTC. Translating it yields CASSFSSQETQYF.